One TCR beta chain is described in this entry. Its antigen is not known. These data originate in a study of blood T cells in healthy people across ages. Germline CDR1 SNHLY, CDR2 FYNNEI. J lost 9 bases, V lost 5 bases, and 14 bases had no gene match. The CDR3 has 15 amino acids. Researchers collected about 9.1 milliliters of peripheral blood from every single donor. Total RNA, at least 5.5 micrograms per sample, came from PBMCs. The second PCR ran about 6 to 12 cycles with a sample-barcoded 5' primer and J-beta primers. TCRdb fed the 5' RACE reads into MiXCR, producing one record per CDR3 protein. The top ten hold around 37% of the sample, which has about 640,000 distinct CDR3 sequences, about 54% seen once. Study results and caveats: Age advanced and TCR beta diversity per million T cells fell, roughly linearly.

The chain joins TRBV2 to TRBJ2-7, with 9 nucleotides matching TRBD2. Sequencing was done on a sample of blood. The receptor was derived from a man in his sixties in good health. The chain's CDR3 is CASSPNSGGYERQYF. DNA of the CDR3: TGTGCCAGCAGTCCGAACAGCGGGGGGTACGAGCGGCAGTACTTC.